This T cell receptor (beta chain) was profiled in a study of blood T cell repertoires in COVID-19. Study-wide background: The analysed material was cDNA or gDNA that came from T cells, B-cell-depleted T cells, or PBMCs.

It was during active infection that Seattle patients were enrolled and then longitudinally followed. V was pared by 1 base and J by 3 bases, with 15 bases between. Germline CDR1 is SGHVT and CDR2 is SQSDAQ. This CDR3 has 16 residues. Only in-frame clones appear in the TCRdb table, and some are missing; sequencing was by immunoSEQ multiplex PCR. The sample carries about 130,000 clones, more than 70% recorded once. Sequences were obtained from peripheral blood. This TCR was sampled from an elderly woman with COVID-19, enrolled during active disease. The V and J genes are TRBV7-4 and TRBJ1-1; no reliable D call. DNA of the CDR3: TGTGCCAGCAGCTTAGTATCTAAGCTGTTAGACACTGAAGCTTTCTTT. Its protein product is CASSLVSKLLDTEAFF.